One and the same sample provided the 2 T cell receptor beta chains below, sequenced in a study of T cells in localized non-small cell lung cancer. Here immunoSEQ multiplex PCR was the method, and the copy in TCRdb shows in-frame clones only, minus some. Of roughly 2,500 clones in the sample, 20% to 25% were seen once. The material sequenced was normal lung tissue next to the tumor, taken before any cancer treatment. These receptors were taken from a female donor with stage II lung adenocarcinoma.

This clone was counted only a few times. CDR3 DNA: TGTGCCAGCGAGGAATTTAGGACCTACAATGAGCAGTTCTTC. The encoded protein is CASEEFRTYNEQFF. The rearrangement joins TRBV6-8 to TRBJ2-1; D gene unclear. Germline V lookup: CDR1 MNHGY, CDR2 SAAAGT. The CDR3 is 14 residues long. Trimming cost V 8 bases and J 2 bases, with 13 bases left between them.

Only a few counts were recorded for this clone. CDR3 region: CASSVVGGGDNEQFF. DNA for the CDR3: TGTGCCAGCAGTGTCGTCGGGGGGGGCGACAATGAGCAGTTCTTC. The chain combines TRBV6-9 with TRBJ2-1; 8 bases match TRBD2. Germline assignment: CDR1 MNHGY and CDR2 SVAAGI. Trimming at V came to 5 bases and at J to 5 bases, leaving 8 bases not matched to a gene. The CDR3 covers 15 residues.